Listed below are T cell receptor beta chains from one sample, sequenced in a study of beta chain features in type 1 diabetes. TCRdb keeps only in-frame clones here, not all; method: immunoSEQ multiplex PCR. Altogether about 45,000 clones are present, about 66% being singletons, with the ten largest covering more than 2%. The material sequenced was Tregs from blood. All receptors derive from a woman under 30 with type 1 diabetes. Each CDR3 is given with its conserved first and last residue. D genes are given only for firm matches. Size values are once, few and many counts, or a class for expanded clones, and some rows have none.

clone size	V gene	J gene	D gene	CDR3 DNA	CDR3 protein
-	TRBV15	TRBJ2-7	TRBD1	TGTGCCACCAGCAGGATAGGAACCCGGGACAGACGTTACGAGCAGTACTTC	CATSRIGTRDRRYEQYF
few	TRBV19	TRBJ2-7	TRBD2	TGTGCCAGTAGTCCCCGGACTAGCGGCCCCAACGAGCAGTACTTC	CASSPRTSGPNEQYF
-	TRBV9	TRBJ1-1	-	TGTGCCAGCAGCGTACTCCCGTTTCACACTGAAGCTTTCTTT	CASSVLPFHTEAFF
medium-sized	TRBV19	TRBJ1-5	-	TGTGCCAGTAGTATCCAACAGGGTAGCAATCAGCCCCAGCATTTT	CASSIQQGSNQPQHF
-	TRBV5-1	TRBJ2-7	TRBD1	TGCGCCAGCAGCTCGTCCGGGACAGGGCTTTACGAGCAGTACTTC	CASSSSGTGLYEQYF
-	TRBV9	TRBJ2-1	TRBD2	TGTGCCAGCAGCGTAAACCCGGGACTAGCGGGAGGCAATGAGCAGTTCTTC	CASSVNPGLAGGNEQFF
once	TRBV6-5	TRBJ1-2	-	TGTGCCAGCAGTCCCGGCGGGGGACTAAACTATGGCTACACCTTC	CASSPGGGLNYGYTF
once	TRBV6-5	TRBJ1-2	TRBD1	TGTGCCAGCAGCCGTGCGGGACAGGGTACTGGCTACACCTTC	CASSRAGQGTGYTF
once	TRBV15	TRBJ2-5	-	TGTGCCACCAGCGGACAAATAGATCTGGAGACCCAGTACTTC	CATSGQIDLETQYF
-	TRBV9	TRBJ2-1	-	TGTGCCAGCACCACCTGGAGGTCCAGCTCCTACAATGAGCAGTTCTTC	CASTTWRSSSYNEQFF
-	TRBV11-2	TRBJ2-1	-	TGTGCCAGCAGCTTTAGTAGCAGCTCCTACAATGAGCAGTTCTTC	CASSFSSSSYNEQFF
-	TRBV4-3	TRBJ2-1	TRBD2	TGCGCCAGCAGCCAAGAGGCTAGCGGGGGGGCCAGGTATTGGGTCGGTGAGCAGTTCTTC	CASSQEASGGARYWVGEQFF
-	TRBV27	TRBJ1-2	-	TGTGCCAGCAGCCAGCATGGGGGGTCGGGCGGCTACACCTTC	CASSQHGGSGGYTF
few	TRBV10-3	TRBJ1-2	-	TGTGCCATCAGTGAGCTCGGACAAAGCTATGGCTACACCTTC	CAISELGQSYGYTF
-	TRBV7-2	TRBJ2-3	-	TGTGCCAGCAGCTCCGACAGGACCTGGGATACGCAGTATTTT	CASSSDRTWDTQYF
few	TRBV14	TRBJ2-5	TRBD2	TGTGCCAGCAGCCCACAGCGGGGGTGGGAAGAGACCCAGTACTTC	CASSPQRGWEETQYF
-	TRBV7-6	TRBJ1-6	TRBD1	TGTGCCAGCAGCCCCCCCCAGGGGGTAGGCTCACCCCTCCACTTT	CASSPPQGVGSPLHF
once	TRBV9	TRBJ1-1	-	TGTGCCAGCAGCGCTTCCGGGGTTGAAGCTTTCTTT	CASSASGVEAFF
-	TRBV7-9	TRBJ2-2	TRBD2	TGTGCCAGCAGCGCACGAGCCGGGGGGTTCGGCGGGGAGCTGTTTTTT	CASSARAGGFGGELFF
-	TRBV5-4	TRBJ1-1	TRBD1	TGTGCCAGCAGCTCCCAAATCCGGGACAGGCTCTTAGGCGTGAACACTGAAGCTTTCTTT	CASSSQIRDRLLGVNTEAFF
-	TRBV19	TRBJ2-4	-	TGTGCCAGTAGTATCATTCGGGGGGCCAAAAACATTCAGTACTTC	CASSIIRGAKNIQYF
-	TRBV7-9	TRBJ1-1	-	TGTGCCAGCAGCCCCCGGAGGAACACTGAAGCTTTCTTT	CASSPRRNTEAFF
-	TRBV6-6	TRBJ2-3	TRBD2	TGTGCCAGCAGCCGAGGGACTAGCGGGAGAACAGATACGCAGTATTTT	CASSRGTSGRTDTQYF
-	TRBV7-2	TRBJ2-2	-	TGTGCCAGCAGCTTTCTCCCGGTCTTCGGGGAGCTGTTTTTT	CASSFLPVFGELFF
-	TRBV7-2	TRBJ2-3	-	TGTGCCAGCAGCTTAAATCCTAGCCCGGCTGATACGCAGTATTTT	CASSLNPSPADTQYF
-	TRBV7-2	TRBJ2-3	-	TGTGCCAGCAGCTTATACACAGATACGCAGTATTTT	CASSLYTDTQYF
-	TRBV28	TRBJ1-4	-	TGTGCCAGCAGCGGGTTCGGGTTCCAAACTAATGAAAAACTGTTTTTT	CASSGFGFQTNEKLFF
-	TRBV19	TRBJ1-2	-	TGTGCCAGTAGTATAAAGGGGGGGGCTGATGGCTACACCTTC	CASSIKGGADGYTF
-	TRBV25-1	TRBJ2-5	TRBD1	TGTGCCAGCAGTGATCGCCGGGACAGGGGAGGGACCCAGTACTTC	CASSDRRDRGGTQYF
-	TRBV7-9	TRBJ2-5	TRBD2	TGTGCCAGCAGCTCGTGGGGCGGGAGCACTCGAGAGACCCAGTACTTC	CASSSWGGSTRETQYF
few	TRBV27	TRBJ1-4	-	TGTGCCAGCAGTTTTTCCGTTAATGAAAAACTGTTTTTT	CASSFSVNEKLFF
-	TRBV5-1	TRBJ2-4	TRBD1	TGCGCCAGCAGCCAGCGACAGGGTAAAAACATTCAGTACTTC	CASSQRQGKNIQYF
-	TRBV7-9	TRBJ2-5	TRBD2	TGTGCCAGCAGCTTAGTAGCGGGGGGCACAGAGACCCAGTACTTC	CASSLVAGGTETQYF
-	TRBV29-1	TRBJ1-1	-	TGCAGCGCCAAAGGACACTCCATGAACACTGAAGCTTTCTTT	CSAKGHSMNTEAFF
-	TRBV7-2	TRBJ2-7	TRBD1	TGTGCCAGCAGCCGGGGACAGGAATTTGCGCAGTACTTC	CASSRGQEFAQYF
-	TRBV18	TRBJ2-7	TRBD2	TGTGCCAGCTCACCACCGACTAGCGGGAGTGACGAGCAGTACTTC	CASSPPTSGSDEQYF
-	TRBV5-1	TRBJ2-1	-	TGCGCCAGCAGCTTGGTTGCGGCTAATGAGCAGTTCTTC	CASSLVAANEQFF
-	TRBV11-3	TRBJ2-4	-	TGTGCCAGCAGCTCACCCCTTGAGCGTGTTCAGTACTTC	CASSSPLERVQYF
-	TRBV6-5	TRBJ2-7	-	TGTGCCAGCAGTTACGTCGGAGGGACCTACGAGCAGTACTTC	CASSYVGGTYEQYF
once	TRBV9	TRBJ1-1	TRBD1	TGTGCCAGCAGCCGCCGACAGGGTCACACTGAAGCTTTCTTT	CASSRRQGHTEAFF
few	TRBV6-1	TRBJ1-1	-	TGTGCCAGCAGTGAAGCAGCGAACACTGAAGCTTTCTTT	CASSEAANTEAFF